The 27 T cell receptor beta chains below all came from one sample that was sequenced in a study of T cell responses to AZD1222 COVID-19 vaccine. TCRdb keeps only in-frame clones here, not all; method: immunoSEQ multiplex PCR. The sample has roughly 120,000 clones, 80% to 90% seen once. The sample here was peripheral blood, taken on day 0 of AZD1222 vaccination. Every receptor here comes from an adult in good health.

The rearrangement joins TRBV9 to TRBJ2-2; D gene unclear. The CDR3 consists of 13 residues. Germline values: CDR1 SGDLS, CDR2 YYNGEE. V lost 3 bases and J lost 1, with 4 bases in between. Written as DNA, the CDR3 is TGTGCCAGCAGCGGGTGGAACACCGGGGAGCTGTTTTTT. Translation gives CASSGWNTGELFF.

The chain carries TRBV5-1 and TRBJ1-4, with D possibly being TRBD1 (5 bases). CDR1 SGHRS and CDR2 YFSETQ come from the germline V gene. V lost 0 bases and J lost 7, with 22 bases in between. This CDR3 spans 18 amino acids. The CDR3, as DNA: TGCGCCAGCAGCTTGGTTGGGACCTCCAAGTCACCTCGTGAAAAACTGTTTTTT. This translates into CASSLVGTSKSPREKLFF.

The rearrangement links TRBV4-2 to TRBJ1-6; D perhaps matches TRBD1 (5 bases). Looked up from germline, CDR1 is LGHNA and CDR2 is YNFKEQ. The CDR3 runs to 14 residues. Trimming removed 0 bases at V and 9 bases at J, with 9 bases between. The CDR3 nucleotides read TGTGCCAGCAGCCAAGATAGGGGCACTTCACCCCTCCACTTT. Its translation: CASSQDRGTSPLHF.

CDR3 nucleotides: TGTGCCAGCAGTGAACCGGGAGAGAACTATGGCTACACCTTC. Residues: CASSEPGENYGYTF. The chain combines TRBV28 with TRBJ1-2, with D uncertain. Germline CDR1 is MDHEN and CDR2 is SYDVKM. CDR3 length equals 14 residues. V lost 5 bases and J 2 bases, leaving 12 bases between the germline ends.

The genes are TRBV7-9 and TRBJ2-5, with D hard to call. V was shortened by 6 bases and J by 7 bases, with 12 bases between the two germline ends. This CDR3 region has 12 residues. CDR1 is SEHNR and CDR2 is FQNEAQ in the germline V gene (reference sequence). CDR3 loop: CASSPPSGTQYF. In nucleotides, the CDR3 is TGTGCCAGCAGTCCCCCCTCGGGGACCCAGTACTTC. The full variable domain, rest sourced from reference TRBV7-9 and TRBJ2-5, is DTGVSQNPRHKITKRGQNVTFRCDPISEHNRLYWYRQTLGQGPEFLTYFQNEAQLEKSRLLSDRFSAERPKGSFSTLEIQRTEQGDSAMYLCASSPPSGTQYFGPGTRLLVL.

The chain combines TRBV24-1 with TRBJ1-2; TRBD1 matches at 7 bases. Germline V gene lookup returns CDR1 KGHDR and CDR2 SFDVKD. The length of the CDR3 is 14 residues. After removal of 5 bases from V and 8 bases from J, the junction contained 10 bases not matched to a gene. CDR3 DNA: TGTGCCACCAGTGGAGTACAGGGGAGGGGCGGCTACACCTTC. Its protein is CATSGVQGRGGYTF.

V usage is TRBV30 and J usage is TRBJ1-3; no reliable D call. V lost 2 bases and J lost 0, with 2 bases in between. The CDR3 is 12 residues long. Germline assignment: CDR1 GTSNPN and CDR2 SVGIG (reference sequence). The CDR3 protein is CAWSSSGNTIYF. The DNA for the CDR3 is TGTGCCTGGAGTAGCTCTGGAAACACCATATATTTT. The entire variable domain, with the rest obtained from reference TRBV30 and TRBJ1-3, is as follows: SQTIHQWPATLVQPVGSPLSLECTVEGTSNPNLYWYRQAAGRGLQLLFYSVGIGQISSEVPQNLSASRPQDRQFILSSKKLLLSDSGFYLCAWSSSGNTIYFGEGSWLTVV.

This chain connects TRBV27 to TRBJ2-1; 15 nucleotides line up with TRBD2. The germline V gene encodes CDR1 MNHEY and CDR2 SMNVEV (reference sequence). V gave up 7 bases and J gave up 6 bases; unmatched junction bases: 16. The CDR3 has 19 amino acids. Written as DNA, the CDR3 is TGTGCCAGCACCCCCCCCAGGGGACTAGCGGGGGGCCTCCCCAATGAGCAGTTCTTC. Translating it yields CASTPPRGLAGGLPNEQFF.

The chain's CDR3 is CASSYSMGGVEQFF. CDR3 coding DNA: TGTGCCAGCAGTTACTCTATGGGGGGGGTTGAGCAGTTCTTC. V usage is TRBV6-5 and J usage is TRBJ2-1; 7 bases fit TRBD2. Germline V lookup: CDR1 MNHEY, CDR2 SVGAGI. V lost 0 bases, J lost 9 bases, and 5 bases stayed unmatched. This CDR3 has 14 amino acids.

This chain links TRBV9 with TRBJ1-3; maybe TRBD1 (5 bases). The germline V and J ends were trimmed by 6 bases and 3 bases, with 13 bases remaining between them. In germline, CDR1 is SGDLS, CDR2 YYNGEE. This CDR3 is built from 14 residues. The CDR3 DNA follows: TGTGCCAGCACGTTAGGGGATGGTGGAAACACCATATATTTT. It specifies CASTLGDGGNTIYF.

This chain connects TRBV11-2 to TRBJ2-3; 8 bases map to TRBD2. With V trimmed by 4 bases and J by 2 bases, 11 bases remained unmatched. This CDR3 has 17 residues. CDR1 SGHAT and CDR2 FQNNGV come from the germline V gene. DNA of the CDR3: TGTGCCAGCAGCTCTACCGAGGGGCGGGGGGACACAGATACGCAGTATTTT. Translating gives CASSSTEGRGDTDTQYF.

The CDR3 loop is CASSLRQGGYTF. The CDR3 region has the DNA TGTGCCAGCAGTTTACGACAGGGTGGCTACACCTTC. The chain has TRBV28 and TRBJ1-2, with 7 bases that match TRBD1. With 2 bases clipped from V and 7 bases from J, the junction kept 1 base outside the gene matches. The germline CDR1 and CDR2 sequences are MDHEN and SYDVKM. The CDR3 totals 12 residues.

The rearrangement uses TRBV4-1 and TRBJ2-7, with D unclear. Germline V gene lookup returns CDR1 MGHRA and CDR2 YSYEKL. Trimming stripped 0 bases from V and 3 bases from J, with 12 bases between. CDR3 length equals 15 residues. CDR3 nucleotides: TGCGCCAGCAGCCAAGATGGCGCAGGAATCTACGAGCAGTACTTC. As protein: CASSQDGAGIYEQYF.

V gene TRBV19 combines with J gene TRBJ1-4, with 7 nucleotides matching TRBD1. The trim removed 6 bases at V and 8 bases at J, leaving 15 bases unmatched. The germline V gene has CDR1 LNHDA and CDR2 SQIVND (reference sequence). The CDR3 has 16 residues. This CDR3 is CASRATGVLFQEKLFF. The CDR3 DNA follows: TGTGCCAGTAGAGCCACAGGGGTTTTGTTTCAGGAAAAACTGTTTTTT.

The chain links TRBV7-2 to TRBJ2-2; D not certain. Per germline, CDR1 SGHTA and CDR2 FQGNSA. The V and J ends lost 6 bases and 2 bases respectively, with 10 bases between them. The CDR3 has 14 amino acids. CDR3 sequence: CASSGSTNTGELFF. As DNA, the CDR3 is TGTGCCAGCAGTGGCTCGACAAACACCGGGGAGCTGTTTTTT.

The table lists this clone with a count of one. The chain's CDR3 is CASSLGGFPYGYTF. CDR3 DNA sequence: TGTGCCAGCAGTCTCGGAGGTTTCCCATATGGCTACACCTTC. The V call is TRBV6-5, the J call TRBJ1-2; D is undetermined. This CDR3 has 14 amino acids. V dropped 5 bases and J dropped 5 bases, with 15 bases sitting between them. Germline V gene sequence: CDR1 MNHEY, CDR2 SVGAGI.

The chain combines TRBV5-4 with TRBJ2-3; the D call may be TRBD1 or TRBD2 (6 bases each). Germline loops: CDR1 SGHNT, CDR2 YYREEE (reference sequence). Trimming pared 5 bases from V and 3 bases from J, leaving 16 bases between. The CDR3 is 15 amino acids. CDR3: CASSYGGPGTDTQYF. CDR3 in DNA: TGTGCCAGCAGTTACGGGGGCCCAGGTACAGATACGCAGTATTTT.

The table lists this clone with a few counts. The gene calls are TRBV9 and TRBJ2-1, with 9 positions matching TRBD2. CDR3 size: 17 residues. J was trimmed by 9 bases and V by 4 bases; bases with no gene match: 17. CDR1 SGDLS and CDR2 YYNGEE come from the germline V gene. DNA of the CDR3: TGTGCCAGCAGCCCAGCGGGCGGCGGGGGGGCCTTGAGTGAGCAGTTCTTC. Protein product: CASSPAGGGGALSEQFF.

The chain has TRBV10-3 and TRBJ2-5; TRBD2 matches at 7 bases. J gave up 5 bases and V 7 bases, and 7 bases lay outside the gene matches. Germline CDR1 reads ENHRY; CDR2 reads SYGVKD. The CDR3 sequence is 13 residues long. The DNA of the CDR3 is TGTGCCATCAAGGAAGCGGGGTCGGAGACCCAGTACTTC. Encoded protein: CAIKEAGSETQYF.

V gene TRBV7-9 combines with J gene TRBJ1-1, with 8 bases identical to TRBD1. The germline CDR1 and CDR2 sequences are SEHNR and FQNEAQ (reference sequence). The CDR3 is made up of 15 amino acids. The V segment lost 5 bases and the J segment 1 base; nucleotides outside the gene matches: 6. The CDR3 loop is CASSRRQGSNTEAFF. DNA of the CDR3: TGTGCCAGCAGCAGAAGACAGGGGTCGAACACTGAAGCTTTCTTT.

The genes are TRBV20-1 and TRBJ2-2; D is undetermined. The germline gives CDR1 DFQATT, CDR2 SNEGSKA (reference sequence). The CDR3 has 14 amino acids. V was clipped by 3 bases and J by 0 bases, with 8 bases between them. Here the CDR3 DNA reads TGCAGTGCTAGTTACGGCACGAACACCGGGGAGCTGTTTTTT. Its translation: CSASYGTNTGELFF.

V is TRBV19 and J is TRBJ2-2, with D perhaps assigned TRBD1 or TRBD2 (6 bases each). Trimming stripped 7 bases from V and 7 bases from J, with 31 bases between. CDR1 is LNHDA, CDR2 SQIVND, per germline (reference sequence). This CDR3 has 19 residues. The CDR3 spells CASMRQAAGGGVEGGELFF. The CDR3 coding sequence is TGTGCCAGTATGCGTCAAGCGGCAGGAGGGGGTGTCGAGGGCGGGGAGCTGTTTTTT.

The chain employs TRBV10-1 and TRBJ2-7, with 8 nucleotides matching TRBD1. Germline CDR1 reads WNHNN; CDR2 reads SYGVQD (reference sequence). The CDR3 loop spans 15 amino acids. The ends lost 5 bases at V and 1 base at J; junction bases unmatched: 7. CDR3 sequence: CASSPDRGFSYEQYF. The CDR3 region has the DNA TGCGCCAGCAGTCCAGACAGGGGCTTTTCCTACGAGCAGTACTTC.

J is TRBJ2-7 and V is TRBV30, with D unresolved. Germline assignment: CDR1 GTSNPN and CDR2 SVGIG (reference sequence). CDR3 size: 11 residues. V was shortened by 4 bases and J by 2 bases, with 6 bases between the two germline ends. In nucleotides, the CDR3 is TGTGCCTGGAAATTTGCCTACGAGCAGTACTTC. Amino acid sequence: CAWKFAYEQYF.

This clone was detected only a few times. This chain joins TRBV29-1 and TRBJ1-1; 9 positions match TRBD1. With 5 bases clipped from V and 7 bases from J, the junction kept 11 bases outside the gene matches. This CDR3 contains 14 residues. Germline V gene data show CDR1 as SQVTM and CDR2 as ANQGSEA. The CDR3 region has the DNA TGCAGCGTTCGACAGGGGGAGTCAGGCTTTGAAGCTTTCTTT. Encoded protein: CSVRQGESGFEAFF.

The gene calls are TRBV11-2 and TRBJ1-2, with a weak D call TRBD1 (6 bases). Germline loops: CDR1 SGHAT, CDR2 FQNNGV. Trimming pared 10 bases from V and 5 bases from J, leaving 14 bases between. The CDR3 contains 12 residues. CDR3 in amino acids: CATTGGAYGYTF. CDR3 bases: TGTGCCACCACGGGGGGGGCTTATGGCTACACCTTC. Variable domain in full (rest from reference TRBV11-2 and TRBJ1-2): EAGVAQSPRYKIIEKRQSVAFWCNPISGHATLYWYQQILGQGPKLLIQFQNNGVVDDSQLPKDRFSAERLKGVDSTLKIQPAKLEDSAVYLCATTGGAYGYTFGSGTRLTVV.

The chain uses TRBV15 and TRBJ2-5; the D gene is possibly TRBD2 (5 bases). The ends were cut back, 5 bases at V and 2 bases at J, with 18 bases in the middle. CDR1 and CDR2 from the germline V gene are LNHNV and YYDKDF (reference sequence). This CDR3 has 16 amino acids. The CDR3 loop reads CATSLGLLSPQETQYF. CDR3 DNA sequence: TGTGCCACCAGCTTAGGACTCTTAAGCCCACAAGAGACCCAGTACTTC.